The rows below give T cell receptor beta chains drawn from one sample of a study of human T cells and chemical hapten exposure. TCRdb independently ran MiXCR on the RACE reads; one entry per CDR3 protein. The sample contains some 380,000 distinct CDR3 sequences, more than 4.5% of which appear only once. The sequenced sample was whole blood, obtained in connection with sensitization to the hapten diphenylcyclopropenone (DPC). These receptors originate from a woman in her 50s with alopecia areata. Some clones in this sample may be carry-over from other donors' samples. The CDR3 runs from the conserved cysteine through the conserved F or W. Fields, in order: D gene, clone size, CDR3 length, V gene, J gene, CDR3 protein, CDR3 DNA. D genes are given only for firm matches. Some rows have no size entry. The others give once, few or many, or a class for an expanded clone.

TRBD2	NA	16	TRBV12-3/TRBV12-4	TRBJ2-3	CASSPILTSGKDTQYF	TGTGCCAGCAGTCCCATTCTGACTAGCGGGAAGGATACGCAGTATTTT
NA	many	12	TRBV5-1	TRBJ1-1	CASSPSTTEAFF	TGCGCCAGCAGCCCTAGTACCACTGAAGCTTTCTTT
NA	NA	15	TRBV4-2	TRBJ2-1	CASSQVSTSYNEQFF	TGTGCCAGCAGCCAAGTTAGCACCTCCTACAATGAGCAGTTCTTC
NA	NA	15	TRBV5-1	TRBJ2-2	CASSRDVANTGELFF	TGCGCCAGCAGCAGGGACGTAGCGAACACCGGGGAGCTGTTTTTT
NA	few	14	TRBV5-4	TRBJ1-4	CASSLEGVREKLFF	TGTGCCAGCAGCTTGGAGGGAGTACGGGAAAAACTGTTTTTT
NA	many	11	TRBV12-3/TRBV12-4	TRBJ2-2	CASSFGGELFF	TGTGCCAGCAGCTTCGGCGGGGAGCTGTTTTTT
NA	many	14	TRBV4-2	TRBJ1-5	CASSQEGWGQPQHF	TGTGCCAGCAGCCAAGAAGGTTGGGGGCAGCCCCAGCATTTT
NA	many	14	TRBV24-1	TRBJ2-1	CATSEAGAENEQFF	TGTGCCACCAGTGAGGCGGGGGCTGAGAATGAGCAGTTCTTC
NA	NA	12	TRBV6-1	TRBJ2-2	CASPTPRGELFF	TGTGCCAGCCCCACCCCCCGCGGGGAGCTGTTTTTT
TRBD1	many	13	TRBV29-1	TRBJ2-7	CSVEDGQGYEQYF	TGCAGCGTTGAAGATGGACAGGGCTACGAGCAGTACTTC
NA	few	14	TRBV2	TRBJ1-5	CASSVGQGDQPQHF	TGTGCCAGCAGTGTGGGGCAGGGAGATCAGCCCCAGCATTTT
TRBD2	NA	14	TRBV30	TRBJ2-7	CAWATGTTASEQYF	TGTGCCTGGGCTACCGGGACTACCGCCTCCGAGCAGTACTTC
NA	many	17	TRBV7-2	TRBJ2-1	CASSSPWGTRLPNEQFF	TGTGCCAGCAGCTCCCCATGGGGGACGCGCTTGCCCAATGAGCAGTTCTTC
TRBD2	many	15	TRBV29-1	TRBJ2-5	CSVDGLAAGGETQYF	TGCAGCGTTGACGGACTAGCGGCTGGGGGGGAGACCCAGTACTTC
NA	few	14	TRBV28	TRBJ2-2	CASSSGLDMWELFF	TGTGCCAGCAGTTCGGGACTCGACATGTGGGAGCTGTTTTTT
NA	NA	12	TRBV6-2/TRBV6-3	TRBJ1-5	CASSSQRGAQHF	TGTGCCAGCAGTTCCCAAAGGGGGGCCCAGCATTTT
TRBD2	many	17	TRBV20-1	TRBJ2-3	CSAPLGSGKTSTDTQYF	TGCAGTGCCCCTCTTGGGAGCGGGAAAACTAGCACAGATACGCAGTATTTT
TRBD1	many	15	TRBV7-6	TRBJ1-2	CASSTRTGMLSGYTF	TGTGCCAGCAGCACCAGGACAGGGATGCTGTCTGGCTACACCTTC
NA	few	14	TRBV7-2	TRBJ2-3	CASSPSGFADTQYF	TGTGCCAGCAGCCCTAGTGGGTTCGCAGATACGCAGTATTTT
NA	NA	14	TRBV7-9	TRBJ1-2	CASSTYPERDGYTF	TGTGCCAGCAGCACATACCCTGAGCGTGATGGCTACACCTTC
NA	NA	15	TRBV12-3/TRBV12-4	TRBJ1-5	CASSLRSLRNQPQHF	TGTGCCAGCAGTTTAAGGTCCCTCCGCAATCAGCCCCAGCATTTT
NA	many	11	TRBV12-3/TRBV12-4	TRBJ1-2	CASSFGNGYTF	TGTGCCAGCAGTTTTGGTAATGGCTACACCTTC
TRBD1	NA	15	TRBV6-2/TRBV6-3	TRBJ1-6	CASSPLRDSDSPLHF	TGTGCCAGCAGTCCCCTCCGGGACAGTGATTCACCCCTCCACTTT
NA	many	13	TRBV27	TRBJ1-5	CAIGTASNQPQHF	TGTGCCATCGGGACCGCTAGCAATCAGCCCCAGCATTTT
NA	NA	12	TRBV3-1	TRBJ2-3	CASSQISDTPYF	TGTGCCAGCAGCCAAATATCAGATACGCCGTATTTT
NA	NA	15	TRBV3-1	TRBJ1-1	CASSRDGGMNTEAFF	TGTGCCAGCTCCAGGGACGGGGGGATGAACACTGAAGCTTTCTTT
NA	many	13	TRBV20-1	TRBJ2-7	CSASPGTGEEQYF	TGCAGTGCTAGCCCCGGGACGGGTGAGGAGCAGTACTTC
TRBD2	many	14	TRBV29-1	TRBJ2-3	CSVYPSGRTDTQYF	TGCAGCGTTTACCCTAGCGGACGCACAGATACGCAGTATTTT
NA	many	13	TRBV5-6	TRBJ1-1	CASSLGQAGEAFF	TGTGCCAGCAGCTTGGGACAGGCCGGTGAAGCTTTCTTT
NA	many	13	TRBV5-6	TRBJ2-3	CASSLMVTDTQYF	TGTGCCAGCAGCTTGATGGTTACAGATACGCAGTATTTT
NA	few	15	TRBV4-3	TRBJ2-5	CASSQDQGVAETQYF	TGCGCCAGCAGCCAAGATCAAGGGGTTGCAGAGACCCAGTACTTC
TRBD2	NA	14	TRBV12-3/TRBV12-4	TRBJ2-7	CASSFGASGGEQYF	TGTGCCAGCAGTTTTGGGGCTAGCGGAGGGGAGCAGTACTTC
TRBD1	many	15	TRBV2	TRBJ1-2	CASSGPGGGYYGYTF	TGTGCCAGCAGTGGCCCAGGGGGAGGTTACTATGGCTACACCTTC